This T cell receptor beta chain was observed in a study of T cell repertoires in cytomegalovirus infection. Whole-study context: From public TCR beta signatures came an indication of both CMV infection and matching HLA type.

Via MiXCR, TCRdb re-called the reads, giving one row per CDR3 protein. The sample has roughly 700,000 distinct CDR3 sequences, about 30% seen once. Regarding this clonotype: Its antigen remains unidentified.

The TCR was taken from a human donor in good health (CMV status not recorded). Some clones in this sample may be carry-over from other donors' samples. The material sequenced was cultured PBMCs, taken from culture after CMV antigen stimulation.

The chain's CDR3 is CASRGRRYEQYF. The CDR3 DNA reads TGTGCCAGCAGGGGGAGACGGTACGAGCAGTACTTC. The chain has TRBV2 and TRBJ2-7, with D tentatively TRBD2 (5 bases). There are 12 residues in the CDR3. The germline CDR1 and CDR2 sequences are SNHLY and FYNNEI. Trimming removed 6 bases from V and 4 bases from J, with 10 bases in between.